This TCR beta chain is drawn from a study of spatial heterogeneity in lung cancer. Time point noted: blood at routine non-recurrence follow-up after resection. Findings and caveats of the study: There were more appearances of ubiquitous expanded tumor TCRs in blood at resection than at follow-up.

This clonotype was picked up many times. Its target is not known. The germline CDR1 and CDR2 sequences are LGHNA and YSLEER. This CDR3 is built from 15 residues. Between the trimmed V and J ends, which lost 1 base and 2 bases, there was a span of 10 bases. One entry per CDR3 protein, called by TCRdb with MiXCR from the 5' RACE reads. The sample yields over 45,000 distinct CDR3 sequences, approximately 10% seen once. The chain links TRBV4-3 to TRBJ2-3; perhaps TRBD2 as D (5 bases). This receptor was obtained from a male donor with early-stage non-small cell lung cancer. This sample comprised PBMCs, obtained at follow-up. CDR3 nucleotides: TGCGCCAGCAGCCAAGTAACAGCGGCCACAGATACGCAGTATTTT. This codes for CASSQVTAATDTQYF.